The T cell receptor (beta chain) described here comes from a study of vaccination and CD4 T cells after COVID-19. Study-wide points: Within the convalescent patients, a median around 90% of the SARS-CoV-2-reactive clones were ones that appeared only post-vaccination.

This clonotype was observed once. Its specificity is unknown. The CDR3 is 16 amino acids. Unmatched junction bases numbered 4, after V lost 1 base and J lost 2 bases. Specified treatment: roughly ten-day PBMC culture with coronavirus spike peptide pools or control peptides (ViraFEST assay). T cells were expanded with peptide pools, and expanded clonotypes were identified by TCR sequencing. Days 3 and 7 were when half the medium was replaced with fresh IL-2 medium. The Oncomine TCR Beta short-read assay was what sequenced the DNA obtained from cultured CD4+ T cells. Genomic DNA was drawn out of CD4+ T cells grown in culture. TCRdb re-derived calls from the PCR reads in MiXCR, one entry per CDR3 protein. The table includes fewer than 9,000 distinct CDR3 sequences, roughly 61% detected once.

The chain joins TRBV12-3 or TRBV12-4 to TRBJ2-2; TRBD2 aligns across 7 bases. Material: CD4+ T cells from blood, cultured in vitro. The sequence was obtained from a human donor who had recovered from COVID-19. CDR3: CASSLGLARNTGELFF. In nucleotides, the CDR3 is TGTGCCAGCAGTTTAGGACTAGCCCGCAACACCGGGGAGCTGTTTTTT.